This passage covers 22 T cell receptor beta chains from one sample sequenced in a study of blood T cell repertoires in COVID-19. The method was immunoSEQ multiplex PCR; TCRdb's version includes in-frame clones alone and lacks a portion of them. The table has 95,000 to 150,000 clones, about 93% seen once. The specimen sequenced was peripheral blood. All receptors come from a man aged 50-60 years with COVID-19, enrolled during active disease.

The chain is built from TRBV9 and TRBJ2-3; TRBD2 matches 7 bases. The germline CDR1 and CDR2 sequences are SGDLS and YYNGEE. The CDR3 has 15 residues. J was trimmed by 4 bases and V by 0 bases; bases with no gene match: 5. CDR3 loop: CASSVVGGESDTQYF. The CDR3 nucleotides are TGTGCCAGCAGCGTAGTGGGAGGGGAATCAGATACGCAGTATTTT. Using reference TRBV9 and TRBJ2-3 for the parts outside the CDR3, the full variable domain is DSGVTQTPKHLITATGQRVTLRCSPRSGDLSVYWYQQSLDQGLQFLIQYYNGEERAKGNILERFSAQQFPDLHSELNLSSLELGDSALYFCASSVVGGESDTQYFGPGTRLTVL.

V and J are TRBV5-6 and TRBJ1-5; TRBD1 aligns across 11 bases. Per the germline V gene, CDR1 is SGHDT and CDR2 is YYEEEE. The CDR3 sequence is 17 residues long. The V gene end was trimmed by 0 bases and the J gene end by 1 base; junction bases not matched to a gene: 3. The DNA of the CDR3 is TGTGCCAGCAGCTTGGGGACAGGGGGCAGGAGCAATCAGCCCCAGCATTTT. Translating gives CASSLGTGGRSNQPQHF. Together with reference TRBV5-6 and TRBJ1-5, the CDR3 gives the full variable domain: DAGVTQSPTHLIKTRGQQVTLRCSPKSGHDTVSWYQQALGQGPQFIFQYYEEEERQRGNFPDRFSGHQFPNYSSELNVNALLLGDSALYLCASSLGTGGRSNQPQHFGDGTRLSIL.

The CDR3 reads CASSFDREYSPLHF. The CDR3 nucleotides are TGTGCCAGCAGTTTTGACAGGGAGTATTCACCCCTCCACTTT. The chain has TRBV28 and TRBJ1-6; 7 bases fit TRBD1. Germline trimming cut 3 bases from V and 8 bases from J; bases unmatched to any gene: 4. The germline V gene has CDR1 MDHEN and CDR2 SYDVKM. This CDR3 spans 14 amino acids.

The rearrangement joins TRBV4-3 to TRBJ1-4, with a tentative D call TRBD1 (5 bases). Germline CDR1 LGHNA, CDR2 YSLEER. The CDR3 consists of 14 residues. Trimming removed 3 bases at V and 8 bases at J, with 13 bases between. In DNA, the CDR3 is TGCGCCAGCAGCCAGGGGGACTATGGAGAAAAACTGTTTTTT. Translating it yields CASSQGDYGEKLFF.

The rearrangement uses TRBV4-2 and TRBJ1-1, with 8 bases fitting TRBD1. Germline-derived CDR1 and CDR2 are LGHNA and YNFKEQ. Trimming at V came to 8 bases and at J to 5 bases, leaving 10 bases not matched to a gene. The CDR3 is 14 residues long. CDR3 nucleotides: TGTGCCAGCGGACAGGGCTCCGGTGATACTGAAGCTTTCTTT. Translation: CASGQGSGDTEAFF.

The rearrangement links TRBV19 to TRBJ2-7; 10 nucleotides line up with TRBD2. The CDR3 consists of 15 residues. V dropped 5 bases and J dropped 3; count of bases not matched to a gene: 7. Germline-derived CDR1 and CDR2 are LNHDA and SQIVND (reference sequence). CDR3 DNA: TGTGCCAGTAGTCCCATAGCGGGAGGAGACTACGAGCAGTACTTC. Residues: CASSPIAGGDYEQYF.

The V gene is TRBV30, the J gene TRBJ1-1, with a tentative D call TRBD1 (5 bases). This CDR3 is 13 amino acids long. Looked up from germline, CDR1 is GTSNPN and CDR2 is SVGIG (reference sequence). V gave up 4 bases and J gave up 3 bases, with 12 bases separating them. CDR3 bases: TGTGCCTGGAAGCGCCAGGGCCACACTGAAGCTTTCTTT. It translates to CAWKRQGHTEAFF.

The V and J genes are TRBV6-5 and TRBJ1-1, with a possible D match to TRBD1 (6 bases). Germline CDR1 MNHEY, CDR2 SVGAGI. The V gene lost 7 bases and the J gene lost 2 bases, with 11 bases spanning the gap. The CDR3 covers 13 residues. CDR3 DNA sequence: TGTGCCAGCACCCAGGACAGAAACACTGAAGCTTTCTTT. Its translation is CASTQDRNTEAFF.

This sequence joins TRBV29-1 and TRBJ1-5; the D gene is possibly TRBD1 (6 bases). Germline V gives CDR1 SQVTM, CDR2 ANQGSEA. The CDR3 extends over 13 amino acids. V lost 5 bases and J 4 bases, leaving 12 bases between the germline ends. CDR3 sequence: CSVRPGVNQPQHF. CDR3 sequence (DNA): TGCAGCGTTCGGCCAGGGGTGAATCAGCCCCAGCATTTT.

The chain recombines TRBV6-5 with TRBJ2-4, with D unresolved. Germline V gene lookup returns CDR1 MNHEY and CDR2 SVGAGI. V was trimmed by 6 bases and J by 0 bases, leaving 9 bases between them. This CDR3 spans 14 amino acids. The CDR3 DNA reads TGTGCCAGCAGCTCGGGTCTAGCCAAAAACATTCAGTACTTC. It specifies CASSSGLAKNIQYF.

The chain joins TRBV18 to TRBJ1-2; the D gene is possibly TRBD1 (6 bases). The germline V gene encodes CDR1 KGHSH and CDR2 LQKENI. CDR3 length: 15 amino acids. V lost 2 bases and J 4 bases, leaving 14 bases between the germline ends. CDR3: CASSPSEATGYGYTF. CDR3 nucleotides: TGTGCCAGCTCACCATCAGAGGCGACAGGCTATGGCTACACCTTC.

CDR3 sequence: CAISRELGGIFYEQYF. The CDR3 DNA sequence: TGTGCCATCTCTCGGGAGTTGGGAGGTATTTTTTACGAGCAGTACTTC. The chain recombines TRBV10-3 with TRBJ2-7; possible D gene TRBD2, 6 bases. The CDR3 is 16 amino acids. Trimming removed 8 bases from V and 4 bases from J, with 24 bases in between. From germline, CDR1 is ENHRY and CDR2 SYGVKD.

The rearrangement links TRBV7-2 to TRBJ2-7, with D possibly being TRBD2 (5 bases). CDR1 and CDR2 (germline): SGHTA, FQGNSA. The ends were cut back, 1 base at V and 3 bases at J, with 10 bases in the middle. This CDR3 contains 14 residues. The CDR3 protein is CASSLVGGFYEQYF. The CDR3 region has the DNA TGTGCCAGCAGCTTAGTGGGCGGGTTCTACGAGCAGTACTTC.

The V call is TRBV5-1, the J call TRBJ2-1; 7 bases match TRBD2. V shed 2 bases, J shed 4 bases, and the junction held 3 bases outside the gene matches. The CDR3 length is 14 residues. CDR1 SGHRS and CDR2 YFSETQ come from the germline V gene. CDR3 coding DNA: TGCGCCAGCAGCTTCCTAGCGGTTTACAATGAGCAGTTCTTC. It is translated as CASSFLAVYNEQFF. Complete variable domain (other parts from reference TRBV5-1 and TRBJ2-1): KAGVTQTPRYLIKTRGQQVTLSCSPISGHRSVSWYQQTPGQGLQFLFEYFSETQRNKGNFPGRFSGRQFSNSRSEMNVSTLELGDSALYLCASSFLAVYNEQFFGPGTRLTVL.

This clone was seen a single time. The J gene is TRBJ1-2, the V gene TRBV29-1; 7 positions agree with TRBD1. The CDR3 extends over 12 amino acids. Trimming took 7 bases from V and 1 from J; bases not matched to a gene: 3. CDR1 and CDR2 (germline): SQVTM, ANQGSEA. The CDR3 DNA follows: TGCAGCGCACGGGACAGTAACTATGGCTACACCTTC. Translated: CSARDSNYGYTF. Complete variable domain (other parts from reference TRBV29-1 and TRBJ1-2): SAVISQKPSRDICQRGTSLTIQCQVDSQVTMMFWYRQQPGQSLTLIATANQGSEATYESGFVIDKFPISRPNLTFSTLTVSNMSPEDSSIYLCSARDSNYGYTFGSGTRLTVV.

The chain uses TRBV6-5 and TRBJ1-2; 8 bases align to TRBD1. This CDR3 has 12 residues. V trimming: 6 bases; J trimming: 8 bases; junction bases outside the gene matches: 5. Germline loops: CDR1 MNHEY, CDR2 SVGAGI. CDR3 region: CASRLQGVGYTF. In DNA form, the CDR3 reads TGTGCCAGCAGATTACAGGGGGTGGGCTACACCTTC.

The chain uses TRBV5-1 and TRBJ2-3; 14 bases fit TRBD2. The germline gives CDR1 SGHRS, CDR2 YFSETQ. Unmatched junction bases numbered 3, after V lost 4 bases and J lost 8 bases. The CDR3 is made up of 14 amino acids. CDR3 loop: CASSIGLAGGTQYF. The CDR3 nucleotides read TGCGCCAGCAGCATAGGACTAGCGGGAGGTACGCAGTATTTT.

The chain combines TRBV28 with TRBJ2-7, with 8 bases fitting TRBD2. After removal of 6 bases from V and 6 bases from J, the junction contained 4 bases not matched to a gene. Germline lookup yields CDR1 MDHEN and CDR2 SYDVKM. The CDR3 consists of 12 residues. The CDR3 DNA is TGTGCCAGCAGCCTCGGACTAGCCGAGCAGTACTTC. Its translation: CASSLGLAEQYF.

The rearrangement uses TRBV7-2 and TRBJ1-6; 8 bases agree with TRBD1. This CDR3 has 15 residues. V dropped 5 bases and J dropped 7; count of bases not matched to a gene: 7. Germline CDR1 SGHTA, CDR2 FQGNSA. The CDR3 coding sequence is TGTGCCAGCAGCCCGGGGACAGGTGAAAATTCACCCCTCCACTTT. As protein: CASSPGTGENSPLHF.

This chain links TRBV7-2 with TRBJ2-2; tentative D call: TRBD2 (6 bases). V lost 1 base to trimming and J lost 1 base, with 10 bases between them. The CDR3 totals 16 residues. Looked up from germline, CDR1 is SGHTA and CDR2 is FQGNSA. The CDR3 reads CASSLVGSGNTGELFF. CDR3 nucleotide sequence: TGTGCCAGCAGCTTAGTAGGTAGCGGGAACACCGGGGAGCTGTTTTTT.

The rearrangement joins TRBV6-5 to TRBJ1-2, with 9 nucleotides matching TRBD1. The CDR3 sequence is 13 residues long. Per the germline V gene, CDR1 is MNHEY and CDR2 is SVGAGI. Trimming took 5 bases from V and 8 from J; bases not matched to a gene: 6. CDR3 residues: CASSPRTGEGYTF. The CDR3 nucleotides read TGTGCCAGCAGTCCCCGGACAGGGGAAGGCTACACCTTC.

V gene TRBV6-2 or TRBV6-3 combines with J gene TRBJ2-2, with D possibly being TRBD2 (6 bases). Trimming cost V 4 bases and J 5 bases, with 17 bases left between them. Germline V CDR1 and CDR2: MNHEY, SVGEGT. The CDR3 runs to 16 residues. CDR3 DNA sequence: TGTGCCAGCAGTTCTTACGAAGCGGGTTTTACCGGGGAGCTGTTTTTT. Its protein is CASSSYEAGFTGELFF.